The text below deals with one T cell receptor beta chain. Its antigen is still unknown. No base qualities exist here, and no much larger clone lies one base off it. The cohort included roughly 30 patients with locally advanced or metastatic urothelial carcinoma who were treated at Memorial Sloan Kettering on a trial protocol. Peripheral blood mononuclear cells were collected pretreatment and during treatment, at between 1 and 8 total time points per patient. The Qiagen DNeasy Blood extraction kit was used to purify genomic DNA from total PBMCs and tumor samples. PBMCs were collected pretreatment and during treatment, and were isolated and stored as previously described. Each PCR received spiked-in synthetic TCR analog templates so that absolute template abundance could be estimated from read counts. Using the immunoSEQ assay, TCRbeta CDR3 regions were amplified from genomic DNA with bias-controlled V and J gene primers. Rearranged TCRbeta segments were sequenced at approximately 20X coverage. Turning to the authors' computational methods: Sequencing errors were corrected by clustering and CDR3s were annotated against IMGT to assign V, D and J genes. Out-of-frame and stop-codon sequences were excluded, and only productive TCRbeta rearrangements were used in downstream analyses. Clonality was calculated as one minus the Shannon entropy normalized by the log of the number of unique productive sequences. Clones differing between time points or between blood and tumor were identified using Fisher's exact test with Benjamini-Hochberg correction, with an adjusted p below 0.01 applied as the threshold. TCRdb carries this immuneACCESS record with in-frame sequences only. Its versions omit some clonotypes, under half of them owing to an unresolved V gene in the studies checked, with the rest unexplained. The D gene and trimming were derived from the DNA, and the V and J assignments and clone size from that table. The sample table holds about 110,000 clones, of which approximately 85% were seen once. The ten largest make up 2.4% of the sample.

V is pared back by 0 bases and J by 7 bases, with 13 bases lying between the germline termini. Taken from the germline V gene, the CDR1 and CDR2 loops are LGHNA and YNFKEQ. Reading from cysteine to phenylalanine, the CDR3 counts 15 amino acids. The retained sequence is limited to the CDR3, 45 bases, with the frame set at the first base. This sample stems from a study of PD-L1 blockade in urothelial cancer (dated by TCRdb to about 2017). Notes on the research overall: Every patient began therapy in the mid-2010s and was given atezolizumab 1,200 mg intravenously every 3 weeks. About 90% of the 29 patients were identified as males with urothelial cancer of bladder origin, and a prior smoking history was reported by 18 of 29 patients. Blood samples gave a median of about 150,000 T cells and 82,636 unique TCRs, with a median clonality of 0.080. Around 30 patients had pretreatment blood TCR-seq, some 24 had at least one posttreatment blood collection, and some 24 had tumor TCR-seq. Patients had an ECOG performance status of 0 or 1 and had received between 0 and 3 prior chemotherapy regimens. Blood samples were analyzed 3 weeks after the start of treatment (second dose) and 6 weeks after the start of treatment. The study, an exploratory multi-omic analysis, examined somatic, immune and clinical correlates of response to PD-L1 blockade with atezolizumab in urothelial cancer. Roughly ten patients achieved durable clinical benefit and 20 did not. Durable clinical benefit was defined as a progression-free survival longer than 6 months, and TCR features were additionally tested against progression-free survival and overall survival. Whole exome sequencing and RNA sequencing of pretreatment tumors were performed alongside TCR sequencing in the same patients. Pretreatment tumor samples and matched peripheral blood, collected serially before and after atezolizumab treatment, underwent TCR sequencing. Paper-wide results and their limitations: A pretreatment peripheral blood TCR clonality below the median was linked to improved progression-free and overall survival. Greater expansion of tumor-associated TCR clones in peripheral blood 3 weeks after the start of treatment was observed in patients with durable benefit (n of about 20, p = 0.022). Because of the small sample size (n ≈ 30) and the many exploratory analyses performed, the results are intended to be regarded as hypothesis-generating.

Recombination joined TRBV4-2 with TRBJ2-1, with TRBD2 perhaps the D gene, on 6 matching bases. The source was PBMCs, collected around atezolizumab (anti-PD-L1) treatment. This clonotype was sampled from a man aged 45 to 65 with urothelial cancer. The CDR3 in this case is CASSQEKRRGNEQFF. The DNA sequence reads TGTGCCAGCAGCCAAGAGAAGCGGAGGGGAAATGAGCAGTTCTTC.